Listed here are 14 T cell receptor beta chains from one sample, sequenced in a study of response to subunit inactivated influenza vaccine. TCRdb used MiXCR to reprocess the RT-PCR reads, holding one entry per CDR3 protein. The repertoire has around 530,000 distinct CDR3 sequences, 10% to 15% of them found once; the top ten carry 9.5% to 13%. This specimen consisted of PBMCs from blood, obtained on the day of vaccination. These receptors all stem from a middle-aged man who received an inactivated influenza vaccine.

The V call is TRBV15, the J call TRBJ2-7; D is possibly TRBD1 or TRBD2 (5 bases each). Trimming left V 3 bases short and J 0 bases short, with 15 bases between. The CDR3 extends over 16 amino acids. Germline-derived CDR1 and CDR2 are LNHNV and YYDKDF (reference sequence). The chain's CDR3 is CATSRPTWGSSYEQYF. DNA of the CDR3: TGTGCCACCAGCAGGCCAACTTGGGGGAGCTCCTACGAGCAGTACTTC.

This clonotype turned up a few times. The chain has TRBV11-2 and TRBJ2-7; no clear D gene. Deletions cut 0 bases from V and 5 bases from J, with 14 bases between. CDR3 length: 15 amino acids. Germline V lookup: CDR1 SGHAT, CDR2 FQNNGV. DNA of the CDR3: TGTGCCAGCAGCTTAGATTACGGAGCTGGAAACGAGCAGTACTTC. Encoded protein: CASSLDYGAGNEQYF.

The chain is built from TRBV20-1 and TRBJ2-1; D is perhaps TRBD1 (7 bases). The CDR3 has 13 amino acids. V gave up 2 bases and J gave up 6 bases, with 11 bases separating them. Per the germline V gene, CDR1 is DFQATT and CDR2 is SNEGSKA (reference sequence). The chain's CDR3 is CSARRGTVNEQFF. The CDR3 DNA reads TGCAGTGCTAGACGCGGGACAGTCAATGAGCAGTTCTTC.

In this sample, this clonotype turned up a few times. V usage is TRBV7-9 and J usage is TRBJ2-1, with D possibly being TRBD2 (6 bases). This CDR3 contains 13 residues. Trimming left V 3 bases short and J 5 bases short, with 8 bases between. Germline-derived CDR1 and CDR2 are SEHNR and FQNEAQ (reference sequence). DNA for the CDR3: TGTGCCAGCAGCTTTGTAGCGGACAATGAGCAGTTCTTC. Translated: CASSFVADNEQFF.

This clonotype has a count of ten or more. This chain connects TRBV30 to TRBJ2-1; TRBD2 might be the D (5 bases). With 0 bases removed from V and 8 bases from J, the gap between germline ends came to 14 bases. The V gene's germline CDR1 is GTSNPN and CDR2 SVGIG (reference sequence). CDR3 length: 14 residues. DNA of the CDR3: TGTGCCTGGAGTGTCGGGGTAATGGGCGATGAGCAGTTCTTC. Protein product: CAWSVGVMGDEQFF.

This clonotype was observed a handful of times. This chain uses TRBV5-1 with TRBJ2-7, with TRBD1 matching 8 bases. V dropped 4 bases and J dropped 2; count of bases not matched to a gene: 11. The germline V gene has CDR1 SGHRS and CDR2 YFSETQ. This CDR3 spans 16 amino acids. The CDR3 here is CASSPRGQGRPYEQYF. The CDR3 DNA reads as TGCGCCAGCAGCCCACGCGGACAGGGACGCCCCTACGAGCAGTACTTC.

This clonotype occurred a few times. V and J are TRBV20-1 and TRBJ2-7; 14 nucleotides align to TRBD2. The germline CDR1 and CDR2 sequences are DFQATT and SNEGSKA (reference sequence). J was trimmed by 4 bases and V by 0 bases; bases with no gene match: 8. CDR3 size: 17 residues. The CDR3 here is CSARDRGLAGAVYEQYF. The DNA for the CDR3 is TGCAGTGCTAGAGATAGGGGACTAGCGGGGGCCGTATACGAGCAGTACTTC.

The chain is built from TRBV29-1 and TRBJ2-1; 10 nucleotides agree with TRBD2. The germline CDR1 and CDR2 sequences are SQVTM and ANQGSEA. CDR3 length: 14 amino acids. J was trimmed by 9 bases and V by 7 bases; bases with no gene match: 12. This chain's CDR3 is CSGSGLAGVFEQFF. CDR3 sequence (DNA): TGCAGCGGCTCGGGGCTAGCGGGAGTTTTTGAGCAGTTCTTC.

This clonotype was recorded many times. This chain links TRBV7-2 with TRBJ2-3, with D perhaps being TRBD1 or TRBD2 (6 bases each). This CDR3 has 15 residues. The V and J ends lost 2 bases and 3 bases respectively, with 12 bases between them. Germline lookup yields CDR1 SGHTA and CDR2 FQGNSA. This CDR3 reads CASSLIRGQTDTQYF. The CDR3 DNA reads TGTGCCAGCAGCTTAATCCGGGGGCAGACAGATACGCAGTATTTT.

This clonotype was picked up a small number of times. The chain links TRBV18 to TRBJ2-5; D call uncertain. Trimming cost V 3 bases and J 3 bases, with 11 bases left between them. The V gene's germline CDR1 is KGHSH and CDR2 LQKENI. There are 14 residues in the CDR3. CDR3 DNA sequence: TGTGCCAGCTCACCCGAAGGCCGAGAAGAGACCCAGTACTTC. Translating gives CASSPEGREETQYF.

The chain couples TRBV15 to TRBJ2-5; D might be TRBD2 (6 bases). The germline gives CDR1 LNHNV, CDR2 YYDKDF (reference sequence). V lost 6 bases to trimming and J lost 2 bases, with 10 bases between them. The CDR3 is 13 amino acids. CDR3 loop: CATRRGLQETQYF. CDR3 sequence (DNA): TGTGCCACCAGAAGGGGACTTCAAGAGACCCAGTACTTC.

About this clonotype itself: A read error may produce the germline difference seen at one junction end. The chain recombines TRBV6-2 or TRBV6-3 with TRBJ2-3, with 7 nucleotides matching TRBD2. This CDR3 has 15 residues. Germline CDR1 MNHEY, CDR2 SVGEGT. This chain's CDR3 is CSSMFSGGVADTQYF. The DNA of the CDR3 is TGTTCCAGCATGTTCTCGGGAGGAGTCGCAGATACGCAGTATTTT.

This clonotype was seen a few times. The genes are TRBV30 and TRBJ2-1, with D possibly matching TRBD2 (6 bases). This CDR3 has 14 residues. V gave up 4 bases and J gave up 4 bases, with 14 bases separating them. Germline V gene data show CDR1 as GTSNPN and CDR2 as SVGIG (reference sequence). CDR3 protein: CAWTPGLGYNEQFF. The CDR3 coding sequence is TGTGCCTGGACCCCGGGACTTGGGTACAATGAGCAGTTCTTC.

The V and J genes are TRBV6-2 or TRBV6-3 and TRBJ1-5, with TRBD1 matching 8 bases. V was pared by 7 bases and J by 5 bases, with 4 bases of the junction left unmatched. This CDR3 has 13 amino acids. The germline V gene encodes CDR1 MNHEY and CDR2 SVGEGT. For the CDR3, the DNA is TGTGCCAGCAATGACAGGGGATATCAGCCCCAGCATTTT. Amino acids: CASNDRGYQPQHF.